This TCR beta chain was sequenced during a study of T cell responses to AZD1222 COVID-19 vaccine. Study conclusions and caveats: Targeting of unmutated variant regions was reportedly seen in nearly half of spike-specific TCRs.

Only in-frame clones appear in the TCRdb table, and some are missing; sequencing was by immunoSEQ multiplex PCR. The table has more than 95,000 clones, approximately 89% seen once. Comments on this clone: No antigen is known for it.

CDR3 length: 14 amino acids. Germline loops: CDR1 SGHTS, CDR2 YDEGEE. After removal of 2 bases from V and 10 bases from J, the junction contained 6 bases not matched to a gene. The clonotype originates from an adult in good health. The J gene is TRBJ1-6, the V gene TRBV5-8; 7 positions agree with TRBD1. Sample: peripheral blood, taken on day 0 of AZD1222 vaccination. DNA of the CDR3: TGTGCCAGCAGCTTTACAGGGGCAGGGTCACCCCTCCACTTT. Amino acid sequence: CASSFTGAGSPLHF.